Here is one T cell receptor beta chain with its context. The data belong to a study of cytomegalovirus exposure and HLA in healthy donors. Study overall: Approximately 85 million unique TCRs from HLA-typed donors were held in an early data release.

The CDR3 consists of 13 residues. Unmatched junction bases numbered 4, after V lost 4 bases and J lost 5 bases. Germline CDR1 SGHDT, CDR2 YYEEEE. The PCR had 60 Vbeta and 13 Jbeta primers. The data were produced by immunoSEQ multiplex PCR, yet TCRdb's version contains in-frame clones alone and is incomplete. Of around 190,000 clones listed, about 77% were seen once; the top ten hold more than 4.5%. The receptor was derived from a man aged 25 to 40 in good health and CMV-seropositive. Sequenced sample: PBMCs. The rearrangement links TRBV5-6 to TRBJ2-5; TRBD1 matches at 8 bases. CDR3 nucleotide sequence: TGTGCCAGCAGCCACCGGGACAGGGAGACCCAGTACTTC. As protein: CASSHRDRETQYF.